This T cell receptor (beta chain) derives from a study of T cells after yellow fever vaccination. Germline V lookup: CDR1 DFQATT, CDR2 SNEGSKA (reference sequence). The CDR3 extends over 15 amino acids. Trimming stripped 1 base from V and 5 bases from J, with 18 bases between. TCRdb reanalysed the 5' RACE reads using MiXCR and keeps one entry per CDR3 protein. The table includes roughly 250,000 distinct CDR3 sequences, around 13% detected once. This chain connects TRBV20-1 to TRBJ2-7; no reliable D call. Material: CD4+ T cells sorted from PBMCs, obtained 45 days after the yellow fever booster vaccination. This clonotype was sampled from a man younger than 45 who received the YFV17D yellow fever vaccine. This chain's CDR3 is CSARVPSRSMNEQYF. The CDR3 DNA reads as TGCAGTGCTAGAGTCCCTTCGAGGAGTATGAACGAGCAGTACTTC.